The clone carrying this TCR beta chain turned up a few times. Its antigen is unidentified. CDR3 size: 15 residues. The germline gives CDR1 KGHSH, CDR2 LQKENI. Trimming took off 3 bases at V and 4 bases at J, with 15 bases between the two ends. The sample belongs to a study of read filtering for tumor transcriptome and immune sequencing. Whole-study context: DNase treatment preceded whole-transcriptome library preparation.

From about 400 ng of RNA, a library with molecular barcoded alpha/delta and beta/gamma adaptors was made. TCRdb ran MiXCR on the reads and lists one entry per CDR3 protein. The table records 50,000 to 65,000 distinct CDR3 sequences, approximately 18% of them present only once. Points from the study as a whole: Even smaller IR-seq throughput identified most shared clonotypes. Correlation between methods rose after single-read clonotypes were removed.

The chain joins TRBV18 to TRBJ1-1, with D maybe TRBD1 (6 bases). The sequence came from a donor at least 40 years old with multiple myeloma. The sequenced sample consisted of a population of CD138-negative cells sorted from bone marrow. The CDR3: CASSPEQGLVTEAFF. As DNA, the CDR3 is TGTGCCAGCTCACCTGAACAGGGTTTAGTCACTGAAGCTTTCTTT.